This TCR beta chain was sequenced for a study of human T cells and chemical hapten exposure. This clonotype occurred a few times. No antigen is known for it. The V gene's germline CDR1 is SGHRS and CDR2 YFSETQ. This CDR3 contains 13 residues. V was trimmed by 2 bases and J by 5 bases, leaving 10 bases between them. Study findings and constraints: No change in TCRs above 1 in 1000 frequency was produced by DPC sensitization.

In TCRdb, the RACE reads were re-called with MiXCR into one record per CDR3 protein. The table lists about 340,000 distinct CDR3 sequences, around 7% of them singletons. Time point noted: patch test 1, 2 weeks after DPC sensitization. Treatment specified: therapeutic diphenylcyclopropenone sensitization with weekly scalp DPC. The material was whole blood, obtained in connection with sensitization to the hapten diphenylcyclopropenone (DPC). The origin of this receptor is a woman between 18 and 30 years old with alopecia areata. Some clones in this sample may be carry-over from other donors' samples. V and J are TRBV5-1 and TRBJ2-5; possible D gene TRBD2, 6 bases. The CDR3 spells CASSFGGPETQYF. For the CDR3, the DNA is TGCGCCAGCAGCTTCGGGGGACCGGAGACCCAGTACTTC.